The 14 T cell receptor beta chains below all came from one sample that was sequenced in a study of vaccination and CD4 T cells after COVID-19. These receptors' targets are unknown. Indicated treatment: approximately nine-day PBMC culture with coronavirus spike peptide pools or control peptides (ViraFEST assay). Oncomine TCR Beta short-read sequencing was applied to DNA from cultured CD4+ T cells. MiXCR was run by TCRdb on the PCR reads, yielding one entry per CDR3 protein. The profile shows about 14,000 distinct CDR3 sequences, 73% of them singletons. The sequenced sample was CD4+ T cells from blood, cultured in vitro. Source of these receptors: a human donor who had recovered from COVID-19.

In nucleotides, the CDR3 is TGTGCCAGCACCGGGCGGACCGGGGAGCTGTTTTTT. This sequence encodes CASTGRTGELFF. This chain links TRBV28 with TRBJ2-2, with no clear D. This CDR3 contains 12 residues. Germline V gene sequence: CDR1 MDHEN, CDR2 SYDVKM. V lost 7 bases, J lost 5 bases, and 8 bases lay in between.

This chain links TRBV11-3 with TRBJ2-2; 8 bases match TRBD2. CDR1 and CDR2 from the germline V gene are SGHNT and YENEEA. V lost 5 bases and J lost 7; bases outside the gene matches: 6. The CDR3 is made up of 14 amino acids. The CDR3 reads CASSRIAGNGELFF. CDR3 nucleotides: TGTGCCAGCAGCCGAATAGCGGGAAACGGGGAGCTGTTTTTT.

The chain joins TRBV20-1 to TRBJ1-5, with TRBD1 as a possible D gene (5 bases). CDR3 length: 15 residues. Trimming shortened V by 3 bases and J by 1 base, and 13 bases separated the two germline ends. From germline, CDR1 is DFQATT and CDR2 SNEGSKA (reference sequence). CDR3 residues: CSASRGQGSNQPQHF. CDR3 sequence (DNA): TGCAGTGCTAGTCGGGGCCAAGGAAGCAATCAGCCCCAGCATTTT.

J is TRBJ1-1 and V is TRBV20-1; D not resolved. Trimming took off 5 bases at V and 10 bases at J, with 14 bases between the two ends. CDR1 and CDR2 (germline): DFQATT, SNEGSKA (reference sequence). The CDR3 consists of 11 residues. The CDR3 here is CSARPTWGAFF. The CDR3 bases are TGCAGTGCTCGCCCCACCTGGGGAGCTTTCTTT.

The chain uses TRBV27 and TRBJ2-3, with D unresolved. The CDR3 is 15 residues long. Trimming removed 7 bases at V and 0 bases at J, with 14 bases between. CDR1 and CDR2 from the germline V gene are MNHEY and SMNVEV (reference sequence). In nucleotides, the CDR3 is TGTGCCAGCAAAAAGGGCTCGTCTAGCACAGATACGCAGTATTTT. The encoded protein is CASKKGSSSTDTQYF.

CDR3 region: CASSYFPQGEAFF. Written as DNA, the CDR3 is TGTGCCAGCAGCTATTTCCCACAGGGTGAGGCTTTCTTT. The chain carries TRBV11-2 and TRBJ1-1; D may be TRBD1 (6 bases). The CDR3 is made up of 13 amino acids. V lost 4 bases to trimming and J lost 11 bases, with 17 bases between them. Germline V gene data show CDR1 as SGHAT and CDR2 as FQNNGV.

This chain joins TRBV19 and TRBJ1-5; tentatively, D is TRBD1 (5 bases). The germline V gene encodes CDR1 LNHDA and CDR2 SQIVND (reference sequence). The CDR3 has 12 amino acids. The V end was cut by 7 bases, the J end by 5 bases, with 9 bases between. As DNA, the CDR3 is TGTGCCAGTAAAGAGGGGCATCAGCCCCAGCATTTT. Translation: CASKEGHQPQHF.

This clonotype appeared once. The rearrangement uses TRBV11-3 and TRBJ2-7; TRBD2 agrees at 10 bases. This CDR3 contains 15 residues. Trimming cost V 5 bases and J 2 bases; bases outside gene matches: 6. Germline CDR1 is SGHNT and CDR2 is YENEEA. CDR3 nucleotide sequence: TGTGCCAGCAGCCCAGGACTAGCGGAAACCTACGAGCAGTACTTC. Protein sequence: CASSPGLAETYEQYF.

Comments on this clonotype: A much larger clonotype is one base distant, so this may be a read error. The genes are TRBV28 and TRBJ2-2; 13 nucleotides agree with TRBD2. Germline values: CDR1 MDHEN, CDR2 SYDVKM. The CDR3 is 17 amino acids. CDR3 in amino acids: CASSLPLAGGPTGELLF. The CDR3, as DNA: TGTGCCAGCAGTTTACCACTAGCGGGAGGGCCCACCGGGGAGCTGCTTTTT.

The V call is TRBV7-6, the J call TRBJ2-3; D is tentatively TRBD1 or TRBD2 (5 bases each). The V gene's germline CDR1 is SGHVS and CDR2 FNYEAQ. The CDR3 runs to 14 residues. V lost 5 bases to trimming and J lost 4 bases, with 13 bases between them. The CDR3 loop is CASSHTGLSDTQYF. DNA of the CDR3: TGTGCCAGCAGCCACACAGGACTTTCAGATACGCAGTATTTT. Full variable domain (remainder filled in from reference TRBV7-6 and TRBJ2-3): GAGVSQSPRYKVTKRGQDVALRCDPISGHVSLYWYRQALGQGPEFLTYFNYEAQQDKSGLPNDRFSAERPEGSISTLTIQRTEQRDSAMYRCASSHTGLSDTQYFGPGTRLTVL.

This clonotype has only a few counts. The chain is built from TRBV7-2 and TRBJ2-4; 9 bases agree with TRBD1. CDR3 size: 15 residues. The V and J ends lost 4 bases and 4 bases, in that order; junction bases with no gene match: 5. Germline values: CDR1 SGHTA, CDR2 FQGNSA. The CDR3 nucleotides read TGTGCCAGCAGCTACTGGACAGGGGTAAAAAACATTCAGTACTTC. It codes for CASSYWTGVKNIQYF. Full variable domain (remainder filled in from reference TRBV7-2 and TRBJ2-4): GAGVSQSPSNKVTEKGKDVELRCDPISGHTALYWYRQSLGQGLEFLIYFQGNSAPDKSGLPSDRFSAERTGGSVSTLTIQRTQQEDSAVYLCASSYWTGVKNIQYFGAGTRLSVL.

The chain joins TRBV24-1 to TRBJ2-7; tentative D call: TRBD2 (6 bases). Trimming stripped 7 bases from V and 3 bases from J, with 18 bases between. CDR1 is KGHDR and CDR2 is SFDVKD in the germline V gene. This CDR3 region has 15 residues. The CDR3 is CATSDPGLGHYEQYF. The CDR3, as DNA: TGTGCCACCAGCGACCCGGGACTTGGGCACTACGAGCAGTACTTC.

This clonotype has more than one count but fewer than ten. The chain recombines TRBV9 with TRBJ2-5; 8 positions match TRBD2. There are 15 residues in the CDR3. The trim removed 4 bases at V and 5 bases at J, leaving 10 bases unmatched. Germline values: CDR1 SGDLS, CDR2 YYNGEE. The CDR3 region is CASSKGLVSGETQYF. The CDR3 nucleotides read TGTGCCAGCAGCAAGGGACTAGTCTCTGGGGAGACCCAGTACTTC.

The chain has TRBV20-1 and TRBJ1-2; TRBD1 aligns across 7 bases. Germline trimming cut 1 base from V and 4 bases from J; bases unmatched to any gene: 3. This CDR3 region has 13 residues. CDR1 is DFQATT, CDR2 SNEGSKA, per germline (reference sequence). The CDR3 reads CSARAGTVYGYTF. DNA of the CDR3: TGCAGTGCTAGAGCGGGGACAGTCTATGGCTACACCTTC.